The clone carrying this T cell receptor (beta chain) turned up a few times. Its target is not known. The CDR3 runs to 14 residues. The germline V and J ends were trimmed by 3 bases and 0 bases, with 10 bases remaining between them. CDR1 and CDR2 (germline): DFQATT, SNEGSKA (reference sequence). TCRdb itself ran the RT-PCR reads through MiXCR, one entry per CDR3 protein. The table shows 550,000 to 600,000 distinct CDR3 sequences, with about an eighth occurring only once. This sample is drawn from a study of response to subunit inactivated influenza vaccine. Study conclusions and caveats: The authors proposed limited new T cell recruitment per seasonal influenza vaccination.

The V and J genes are TRBV20-1 and TRBJ2-3; a weak D match, TRBD1 (5 bases). This clonotype was sampled from a man aged 45-60 years who received an inactivated influenza vaccine. The starting material was PBMCs from blood, obtained on the day of vaccination. The CDR3: CSASQGTSTDTQYF. CDR3 nucleotides: TGCAGTGCTAGTCAGGGAACTAGCACAGATACGCAGTATTTT.